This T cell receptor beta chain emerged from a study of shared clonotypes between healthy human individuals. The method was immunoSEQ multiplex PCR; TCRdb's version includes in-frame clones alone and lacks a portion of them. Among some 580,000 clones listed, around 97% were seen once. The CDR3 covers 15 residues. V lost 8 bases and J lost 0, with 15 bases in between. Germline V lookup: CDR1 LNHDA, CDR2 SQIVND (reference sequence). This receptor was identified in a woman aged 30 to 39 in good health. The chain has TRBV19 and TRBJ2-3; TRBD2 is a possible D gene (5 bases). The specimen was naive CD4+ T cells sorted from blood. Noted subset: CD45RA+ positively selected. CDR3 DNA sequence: TGTGCCAGTTTACCGACGGCTAGCAGCACAGATACGCAGTATTTT. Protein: CASLPTASSTDTQYF.